The rows below give T cell receptor beta chains drawn from one sample of a study of chemoradiotherapy in HPV16-positive cancers. Profiling relied on immunoSEQ multiplex PCR, and the TCRdb table lists in-frame clones only, not all of them. Here the sample spans around 40,000 clones, around 82% being singletons. The sample consisted of blood, taken from a patient who underwent chemoradiotherapy. The receptors here all came from a human donor with HPV-associated anogenital cancer. CDR3s include the opening cysteine and the closing phenylalanine or tryptophan. Each record gives: J gene, D gene, V gene, clone size, CDR3 DNA, CDR3 protein. A D gene is named only where the DNA matches it firmly. Clone sizes are given selectively: once, few, many, or a class where the clone is expanded.

j_gene: TRBJ2-1
d_gene: NA
v_gene: TRBV27
abundance: NA
CDR3nt: TGTGCCAGCAGTTCACTATCTAGCGCATCTGGTGAGCAGTTCTTC
CDR3aa: CASSSLSSASGEQFF

j_gene: TRBJ1-6
d_gene: NA
v_gene: TRBV5-1
abundance: NA
CDR3nt: TGCGCCAGCAGCTTGAAAGAACAGGGTGTCCACAATTCACCCCTCCACTTT
CDR3aa: CASSLKEQGVHNSPLHF

j_gene: TRBJ1-4
d_gene: NA
v_gene: TRBV30
abundance: NA
CDR3nt: TGTGCCTGGAGTCCCGACCGGGTTACTAATGAAAAACTGTTTTTT
CDR3aa: CAWSPDRVTNEKLFF

j_gene: TRBJ2-4
d_gene: NA
v_gene: TRBV6-4
abundance: few
CDR3nt: TGTGCCAGCAGTGACGTAGGCAGATTAGCCAAAAACATTCAGTACTTC
CDR3aa: CASSDVGRLAKNIQYF

j_gene: TRBJ2-3
d_gene: NA
v_gene: TRBV6-1
abundance: NA
CDR3nt: TGTGCCAGCAGTGAAGCGCGAATAAGCACAGATACGCAGTATTTT
CDR3aa: CASSEARISTDTQYF

j_gene: TRBJ2-2
d_gene: NA
v_gene: TRBV30
abundance: few
CDR3nt: TGTGCCTGGAGTAGTAAGAACACCGGGGAGCTGTTTTTT
CDR3aa: CAWSSKNTGELFF

j_gene: TRBJ1-1
d_gene: TRBD1
v_gene: TRBV6-5
abundance: NA
CDR3nt: TGTGCCAGCAGGTCTTGGGGGACAGGGGGCGAAGCTTTCTTT
CDR3aa: CASRSWGTGGEAFF

j_gene: TRBJ1-1
d_gene: NA
v_gene: TRBV7-9
abundance: NA
CDR3nt: TGTGCCAGCAGCCTCCCCCTTCAGAACACTGAAGCTTTCTTT
CDR3aa: CASSLPLQNTEAFF

j_gene: TRBJ2-5
d_gene: NA
v_gene: TRBV4-2
abundance: NA
CDR3nt: TGTGCCAGCAGCCAAGATACCCAGCGACTTAAATCCGAGACCCAGTACTTC
CDR3aa: CASSQDTQRLKSETQYF

j_gene: TRBJ2-3
d_gene: NA
v_gene: TRBV25-1
abundance: NA
CDR3nt: TGTGCCAGCAGTTCCACCGGGCCCGCAGATACGCAGTATTTT
CDR3aa: CASSSTGPADTQYF

j_gene: TRBJ2-2
d_gene: NA
v_gene: TRBV5-8
abundance: NA
CDR3nt: TGTGCCAGCAGCTCACCACAGGGTTCTGCTGACACCGGGGAGCTGTTTTTT
CDR3aa: CASSSPQGSADTGELFF

j_gene: TRBJ2-2
d_gene: TRBD2
v_gene: TRBV14
abundance: NA
CDR3nt: TGTGCCAGCACCGCTAGCGGGGGCACCGGGGAGCTGTTTTTT
CDR3aa: CASTASGGTGELFF

j_gene: TRBJ2-5
d_gene: TRBD1
v_gene: TRBV5-1
abundance: NA
CDR3nt: TGCGCCAGCAGCGGACAGGGGGCCATCCAGACCCAGTACTTC
CDR3aa: CASSGQGAIQTQYF

j_gene: TRBJ2-5
d_gene: TRBD2
v_gene: TRBV9
abundance: NA
CDR3nt: TGTGCCAGCAGCGTAGATAGCGGGGGGGCCGGAGAGACCCAGTACTTC
CDR3aa: CASSVDSGGAGETQYF

j_gene: TRBJ1-2
d_gene: NA
v_gene: TRBV5-6
abundance: few
CDR3nt: TGTGCCAGCAGGTTGAGAAACTATGGCTACACCTTC
CDR3aa: CASRLRNYGYTF

j_gene: TRBJ1-6
d_gene: TRBD1
v_gene: TRBV9
abundance: NA
CDR3nt: TGTGCCAGCAGCTCCGGACAGGTTCTTCATTCACCCCTCCACTTT
CDR3aa: CASSSGQVLHSPLHF

j_gene: TRBJ2-3
d_gene: NA
v_gene: TRBV11-2
abundance: once
CDR3nt: TGTGCCAGCAGCCTGACAGGCCTGCAAGATACGCAGTATTTT
CDR3aa: CASSLTGLQDTQYF

j_gene: TRBJ2-2
d_gene: NA
v_gene: TRBV6-5
abundance: few
CDR3nt: TGTGCCACCCTCGGGAACCGTAACACCGGGGAGCTGTTTTTT
CDR3aa: CATLGNRNTGELFF

j_gene: TRBJ1-1
d_gene: TRBD1
v_gene: TRBV5-5
abundance: NA
CDR3nt: TGTGCCAGCAGGCTTGGGACAGACATTGAAGCTTTCTTT
CDR3aa: CASRLGTDIEAFF

j_gene: TRBJ1-3
d_gene: NA
v_gene: TRBV18
abundance: NA
CDR3nt: TGTGCCAGCTCTCCTAACGATATCTCTGGAAACACCATATATTTT
CDR3aa: CASSPNDISGNTIYF

j_gene: TRBJ2-2
d_gene: NA
v_gene: TRBV19
abundance: NA
CDR3nt: TGTGCCAGTAGTATAACGTACACCGGGGAGCTGTTTTTT
CDR3aa: CASSITYTGELFF

j_gene: TRBJ2-1
d_gene: TRBD1
v_gene: TRBV5-1
abundance: NA
CDR3nt: TGCGCCAGCAGCACTGGACAGGTCTACAATGAGCAGTTCTTC
CDR3aa: CASSTGQVYNEQFF

j_gene: TRBJ1-5
d_gene: TRBD1
v_gene: TRBV7-6
abundance: few
CDR3nt: TGTGCCAGCAGTCAAGGGGACAGGGGCACTCAGCCCCAGCATTTT
CDR3aa: CASSQGDRGTQPQHF

j_gene: TRBJ2-1
d_gene: NA
v_gene: TRBV11-1
abundance: NA
CDR3nt: TGTGCCAGCAGCCCAGTCGCAGTCCCCTCCTACAATGAGCAGTTCTTC
CDR3aa: CASSPVAVPSYNEQFF

j_gene: TRBJ1-1
d_gene: NA
v_gene: TRBV19
abundance: NA
CDR3nt: TGTGCCAGTAGTAGAGACGGATCCATGAACACTGAAGCTTTCTTT
CDR3aa: CASSRDGSMNTEAFF

j_gene: TRBJ2-1
d_gene: TRBD2
v_gene: TRBV5-1
abundance: once
CDR3nt: TGCGCCAGCAACGGGGGGGACACCTACAATGAGCAGTTCTTC
CDR3aa: CASNGGDTYNEQFF

j_gene: TRBJ2-5
d_gene: NA
v_gene: TRBV5-1
abundance: once
CDR3nt: TGCGCCAGCAGCGGGGCTTGGGCAGGGGAAGAGACCCAGTACTTC
CDR3aa: CASSGAWAGEETQYF

j_gene: TRBJ1-5
d_gene: TRBD1
v_gene: TRBV27
abundance: NA
CDR3nt: TGTGCCAGCGGGACAGGAAATCAGCCCCAGCATTTT
CDR3aa: CASGTGNQPQHF

j_gene: TRBJ2-6
d_gene: NA
v_gene: TRBV30
abundance: NA
CDR3nt: TGTGCCTGGAGTGTAAGTGGGGCTGGGGCCAACGTCCTGACTTTC
CDR3aa: CAWSVSGAGANVLTF

j_gene: TRBJ2-1
d_gene: NA
v_gene: TRBV5-1
abundance: NA
CDR3nt: TGCGCCAGCAGCTTGGCGGGCAGGGGCTTCTACAATGAGCAGTTCTTC
CDR3aa: CASSLAGRGFYNEQFF

j_gene: TRBJ1-3
d_gene: NA
v_gene: TRBV6-5
abundance: NA
CDR3nt: TGTGCCAGCAGAGGCAGGCCGGGGGGCACCATATATTTT
CDR3aa: CASRGRPGGTIYF

j_gene: TRBJ2-7
d_gene: NA
v_gene: TRBV21-1
abundance: NA
CDR3nt: TGTGCCAGCAGCCGGGACAGCTCCTACGAGCAGTACTTC
CDR3aa: CASSRDSSYEQYF

j_gene: TRBJ2-1
d_gene: TRBD2
v_gene: TRBV10-1
abundance: NA
CDR3nt: TGCGCCAGCAGTGAGGGCGGGGGGGCAATCGGGAGGCATGAGCAGTTCTTC
CDR3aa: CASSEGGGAIGRHEQFF

j_gene: TRBJ1-5
d_gene: NA
v_gene: TRBV29-1
abundance: NA
CDR3nt: TGCAGCGCGGGGGCGGGCGGCAATCAGCCCCAGCATTTT
CDR3aa: CSAGAGGNQPQHF

j_gene: TRBJ2-3
d_gene: TRBD2
v_gene: TRBV14
abundance: NA
CDR3nt: TGTGCCAGCAGCCAAATACTAGCGGGCGCAGATACGCAGTATTTT
CDR3aa: CASSQILAGADTQYF

j_gene: TRBJ1-6
d_gene: NA
v_gene: TRBV11-2
abundance: NA
CDR3nt: TGTGCCAGCAGCTACCGGAGCTCCTATAATTCACCCCTCCACTTT
CDR3aa: CASSYRSSYNSPLHF

j_gene: TRBJ2-6
d_gene: TRBD1
v_gene: TRBV5-1
abundance: NA
CDR3nt: TGCGCCAGCAGCTTGCGGGGACAGGTGAACTCTGGGGCCAACGTCCTGACTTTC
CDR3aa: CASSLRGQVNSGANVLTF

j_gene: TRBJ1-4
d_gene: NA
v_gene: TRBV5-1
abundance: NA
CDR3nt: TGCGCCAGCAGCTTGGGTGGGCCCCAAAATGAAAAACTGTTTTTT
CDR3aa: CASSLGGPQNEKLFF

j_gene: TRBJ2-7
d_gene: NA
v_gene: TRBV4-2
abundance: NA
CDR3nt: TGTGCCAGCGGACCGGGGTCAGGTGAGCAGTACTTC
CDR3aa: CASGPGSGEQYF